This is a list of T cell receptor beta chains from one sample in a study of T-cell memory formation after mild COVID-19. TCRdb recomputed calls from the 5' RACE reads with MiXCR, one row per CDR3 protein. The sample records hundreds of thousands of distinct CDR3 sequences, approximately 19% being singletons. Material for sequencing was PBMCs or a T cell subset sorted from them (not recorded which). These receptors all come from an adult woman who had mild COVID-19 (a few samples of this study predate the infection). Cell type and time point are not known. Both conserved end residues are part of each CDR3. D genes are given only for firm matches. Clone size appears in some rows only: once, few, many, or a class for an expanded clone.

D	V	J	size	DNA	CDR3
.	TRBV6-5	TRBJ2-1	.	TGTGCCAGCAGTTACTCGACTGGGGTTAAGGACTCCTACAATGAGCAGTTCTTC	CASSYSTGVKDSYNEQFF
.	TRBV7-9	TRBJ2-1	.	TGTGCCAGCAGCTTTAAGGCCCAGAATGAGCAGTTCTTC	CASSFKAQNEQFF
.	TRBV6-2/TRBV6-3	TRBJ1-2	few	TGTGCCAGCAGTTACGGCGGGGCTGGTCAGGGTACCTTC	CASSYGGAGQGTF
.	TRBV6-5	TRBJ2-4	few	TGTGCCAGCAGTGATCCAAGGAACATTCAGTACTTC	CASSDPRNIQYF
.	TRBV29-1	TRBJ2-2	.	TGCAGCGTTCCCGGGCCCCGGGGCACCGGGGAGCTGTTTTTT	CSVPGPRGTGELFF
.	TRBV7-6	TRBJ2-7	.	TGTGCCAGCAGCCCCACGACAGCTTCCTACGAGCAGTACTTC	CASSPTTASYEQYF
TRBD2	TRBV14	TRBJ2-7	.	TGTGCCAGCAGCCAGGGTAGCGGGTACGAGCAGTACTTC	CASSQGSGYEQYF
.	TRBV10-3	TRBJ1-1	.	TGTGCCATCGGCCGCGGGGGAAACACTGAAGCTTTCTTT	CAIGRGGNTEAFF
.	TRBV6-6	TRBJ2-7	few	TGTGCCAGCAGTTACGACGGGAGCTCCTACGAGCAGTACTTC	CASSYDGSSYEQYF
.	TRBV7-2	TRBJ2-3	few	TGTGCCAGCAGCTCTTATGGGGAGAGCACAGATACGCAGTATTTT	CASSSYGESTDTQYF
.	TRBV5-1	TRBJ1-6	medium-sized	TGCGCCAGCAGCTTTGGTCCACCCCGAGACTCCTATAATTCACCCCTCCACTTT	CASSFGPPRDSYNSPLHF
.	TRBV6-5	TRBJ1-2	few	TGTGCCAGCAGTTATTTGGGAGTCCGGAAAGAGGGGTACTATGGCTACACCTTC	CASSYLGVRKEGYYGYTF
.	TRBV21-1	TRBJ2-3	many	TGTGCCAGCAGCAAAGTAGGGGGAGTTCCAGATACGCAGTATTTT	CASSKVGGVPDTQYF
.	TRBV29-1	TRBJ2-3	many	TGCAGCGTTGAGCCCGCGGTTAGCACAGATACGCAGTATTTT	CSVEPAVSTDTQYF
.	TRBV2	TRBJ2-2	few	TGTGCCAGCAGTGGGCAGGGAATCGGCACCGGGGAGCTGTTTTTT	CASSGQGIGTGELFF
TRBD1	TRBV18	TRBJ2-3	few	TGTGCCAGCTCCTCGTCGGGACAGGGAAGGACGGATACGCAGTATTTT	CASSSSGQGRTDTQYF
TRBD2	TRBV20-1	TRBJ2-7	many	TGCAGTGCTAAGACCCTGCGCGGGAGGTTAAGCGAGCAGTACTTC	CSAKTLRGRLSEQYF
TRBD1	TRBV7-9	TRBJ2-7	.	TGTGCCAGCAACCCCTACGACAGGGCCTACGAGCAGTACTTC	CASNPYDRAYEQYF
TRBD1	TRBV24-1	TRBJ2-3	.	TGTGCCACCAGTGCCTCGGACAGGGGCGGCACAGATACGCAGTATTTT	CATSASDRGGTDTQYF
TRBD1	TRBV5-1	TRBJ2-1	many	TGCGCCAGCAGCTGGGGACAGGGGGCAATCTCCTACAATGAGCAGTTCTTC	CASSWGQGAISYNEQFF
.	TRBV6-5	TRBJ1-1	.	TGTGCCAGCAGTAACAATGGGGGGTTGACTGAAGCTTTCTTT	CASSNNGGLTEAFF
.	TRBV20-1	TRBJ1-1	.	TGCAGTGCTACAATGCGCGGGGGTCCGACTGAAGCTTTCTTT	CSATMRGGPTEAFF
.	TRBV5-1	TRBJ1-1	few	TGCGCCAGCAGCTGGGACGGGAACACTGAAGCTTTCTTT	CASSWDGNTEAFF
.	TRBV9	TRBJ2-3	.	TGTGCCAGCAGCGCGCACCCCGGGAACCCTACTGATACGCAGTATTTT	CASSAHPGNPTDTQYF
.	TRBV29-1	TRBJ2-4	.	TGCAGCGTTACCGACCCGACCGGGAACATTCAGTACTTC	CSVTDPTGNIQYF
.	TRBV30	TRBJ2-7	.	TGTGCCTCTCGAGGGCAGGGGTTCTCCTACGAGCAGTACTTC	CASRGQGFSYEQYF
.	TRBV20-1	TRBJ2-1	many	TGCAGTGCTGACAGAAGCTCCTACAATGAGCAGTTCTTC	CSADRSSYNEQFF
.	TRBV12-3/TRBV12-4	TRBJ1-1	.	TGTGCCAGCAGTTCCGAACAGGTTTTGAACACTGAAGCTTTCTTT	CASSSEQVLNTEAFF
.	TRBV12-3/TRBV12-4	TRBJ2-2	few	TGTGCCAGCAGCCACGGGGGCAGCGGGGAGCTGTTTTTT	CASSHGGSGELFF
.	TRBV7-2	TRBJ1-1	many	TGTGCCAGCAGCTTAGCTGGCACTCAGAACACTGAAGCTTTCTTT	CASSLAGTQNTEAFF